This TCR beta chain was recovered during a study of patients and donors after allogeneic stem cell transplantation. The germline CDR1 and CDR2 sequences are LGHDT and YNNKEL (reference sequence). The CDR3 is made up of 14 amino acids. V was trimmed by 0 bases and J by 4 bases, leaving 9 bases between them. This clonotype was seen more than once but under ten times. From the RT-PCR reads, TCRdb called clonotypes with MiXCR, one entry per CDR3 protein. The sample yields about 960,000 distinct CDR3 sequences, approximately 18% seen once. This TCR derives from a human donor who was either an allogeneic HSCT recipient or a stem cell or donor lymphocyte infusion donor (not recorded which). It is not recorded whose cells these are; they may come from a transplant donor. The chain is built from TRBV3-1 and TRBJ1-2, with TRBD1 as a possible D gene (5 bases). Specimen: blood, either unsorted or a sorted T cell fraction (not recorded which). The CDR3 loop is CASSQESGFYGYTF. CDR3 bases: TGTGCCAGCAGCCAAGAGTCAGGGTTCTATGGCTACACCTTC.